The source of this T cell receptor beta chain is a study of CD8+ T cells in alopecia areata. Study details: Tofacitinib administration persisted for 6 to 18 months, succeeded by 6 months off drug.

PBMCs served as the source from which CD4+ and CD8+ T cells were sorted. This clone was observed once. RNA extraction was followed by reverse transcription into cDNA, which acted as the sequencing template. Method: immunoSEQ multiplex PCR; TCRdb's copy keeps in-frame clones and lacks some. Here the sample spans more than 100,000 clones, 50% to 60% being singletons. This clonotype was obtained from a human donor with alopecia areata. This material consisted of CD4+ T cells sorted from blood, taken at week 0.

The DNA of the CDR3 is TGCGCCAGCAGCTTGGCCCCCGCTAGCGGGAGGCCCTCCTACGAGCAGTACTTC. Amino acids: CASSLAPASGRPSYEQYF. The chain joins TRBV5-1 to TRBJ2-7, with 11 bases matching TRBD2. The CDR3 loop spans 18 amino acids. The V and J ends lost 0 bases and 0 bases, in that order; junction bases with no gene match: 8. Germline CDR1 is SGHRS and CDR2 is YFSETQ.